This T cell receptor beta chain was profiled in a study of T cells and Merkel cell carcinoma outcomes. Study-wide results and limits: Repertoire plus T-cell density reportedly predicted Merkel cell carcinoma outcomes.

The method was immunoSEQ multiplex PCR; TCRdb's version includes in-frame clones alone and lacks a portion of them. The sample holds 1,300 to 1,500 clones, roughly 83% seen once. The CDR3 length is 12 residues. Trimming took 1 base from V and 10 from J, leaving 11 bases between them. Germline lookup yields CDR1 SGHNT and CDR2 YYREEE (reference sequence). A remark on this clone: Its antigen is undetermined.

This TCR derives from a human donor with Merkel cell carcinoma. The source material was tumor tissue from Merkel cell carcinoma. The chain links TRBV5-4 to TRBJ1-2, with D perhaps TRBD1 (6 bases). The CDR3 DNA is TGTGCCAGCAGCTTGAGTACAGGGAACTACACCTTC. Translating it yields CASSLSTGNYTF. Complete variable domain (other parts from reference TRBV5-4 and TRBJ1-2): ETGVTQSPTHLIKTRGQQVTLRCSSQSGHNTVSWYQQALGQGPQFIFQYYREEENGRGNFPPRFSGLQFPNYSSELNVNALELDDSALYLCASSLSTGNYTFGSGTRLTVV.